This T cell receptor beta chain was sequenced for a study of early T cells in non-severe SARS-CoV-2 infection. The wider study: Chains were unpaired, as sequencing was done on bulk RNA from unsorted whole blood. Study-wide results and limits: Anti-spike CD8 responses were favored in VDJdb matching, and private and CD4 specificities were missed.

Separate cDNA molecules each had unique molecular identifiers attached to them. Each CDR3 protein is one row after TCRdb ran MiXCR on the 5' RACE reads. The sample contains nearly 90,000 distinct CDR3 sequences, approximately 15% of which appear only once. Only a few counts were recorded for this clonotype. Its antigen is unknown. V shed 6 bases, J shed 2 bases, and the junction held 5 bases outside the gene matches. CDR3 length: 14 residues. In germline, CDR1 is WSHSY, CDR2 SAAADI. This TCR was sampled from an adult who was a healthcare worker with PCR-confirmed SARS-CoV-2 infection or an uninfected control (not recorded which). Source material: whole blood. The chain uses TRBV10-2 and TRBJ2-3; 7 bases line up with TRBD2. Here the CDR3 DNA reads TGCGCCAGCAGGGGGGGGTCCGACACAGATACGCAGTATTTT. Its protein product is CASRGGSDTDTQYF.